These 20 T cell receptor beta chains came from one sample sequenced in a study of blood T cell repertoires in COVID-19. Assay: immunoSEQ multiplex PCR; the TCRdb copy retains only in-frame clones and omits some. This sample has around 250,000 clones, with roughly 80% found just once. The sample taken for sequencing was PBMCs or T cells enriched from blood (not recorded which). These receptors came from a man aged 40-49 years who had been exposed to COVID-19.

J is TRBJ2-1 and V is TRBV7-2, with D perhaps matching TRBD2 (6 bases). This CDR3 contains 15 residues. With 7 bases removed from V and 0 bases from J, the gap between germline ends came to 13 bases. CDR1 is SGHTA and CDR2 is FQGNSA in the germline V gene. The CDR3 sequence is CASTPGRSSYNEQFF. CDR3 in DNA: TGTGCCAGCACCCCCGGGAGAAGCTCCTACAATGAGCAGTTCTTC.

This chain connects TRBV28 to TRBJ1-6; TRBD1 agrees at 8 bases. J lost 10 bases, V lost 11 bases, and 10 bases had no gene match. CDR1 is MDHEN, CDR2 SYDVKM, per germline. This CDR3 has 13 residues. The CDR3 region has the DNA TGTGCCCTGCGGGGACAGGTCTCCTCACCCCTCCACTTT. This sequence encodes CALRGQVSSPLHF.

This chain joins TRBV30 and TRBJ2-3; 10 nucleotides line up with TRBD2. Unmatched junction bases numbered 5, after V lost 3 bases and J lost 5 bases. From germline, CDR1 is GTSNPN and CDR2 SVGIG (reference sequence). This CDR3 has 14 residues. In nucleotides, the CDR3 is TGTGCCTGGAGGCTAGCGGGAGTGGTAGATACGCAGTATTTT. This gives the protein CAWRLAGVVDTQYF. The full variable domain, completed using reference TRBV30 and TRBJ2-3, is SQTIHQWPATLVQPVGSPLSLECTVEGTSNPNLYWYRQAAGRGLQLLFYSVGIGQISSEVPQNLSASRPQDRQFILSSKKLLLSDSGFYLCAWRLAGVVDTQYFGPGTRLTVL.

The rearrangement joins TRBV3-1 (or the pseudogene TRBV3-2) to TRBJ2-7; D is undetermined. The CDR3 consists of 11 residues. V was clipped by 8 bases and J by 2 bases, with 7 bases between them. The germline CDR1 and CDR2 sequences are LGHDT and YNNKEL (reference sequence). The CDR3 region is CASGHTYEQYF. In DNA form, the CDR3 reads TGTGCCAGCGGGCACACCTACGAGCAGTACTTC.

This clone was picked up one time. The genes are TRBV18 and TRBJ1-4, with 7 bases fitting TRBD1. CDR1 is KGHSH, CDR2 LQKENI, per germline. Trimming cost V 1 base and J 8 bases; bases outside gene matches: 7. The CDR3 is 15 residues long. The CDR3, as DNA: TGTGCCAGCTCACCACAACAGGGGATGGACGAAAAACTGTTTTTT. Translation: CASSPQQGMDEKLFF.

CDR3 coding DNA: TGTGCCAGCAGTGAGCCGAGGGCTAGCGGGTACCAAGAGACCCAGTACTTC. Translating it yields CASSEPRASGYQETQYF. This chain joins TRBV6-1 and TRBJ2-5; 8 positions match TRBD2. The V gene end was trimmed by 3 bases and the J gene end by 0 bases; junction bases not matched to a gene: 9. CDR3 length equals 17 residues. Germline CDR1 and CDR2: MNHNS and SASEGT.

The CDR3 coding sequence is TGTGCCGGGGAATACGGGACTGTTCAGCGGGATACGCAGTATTTT. Its protein product is CAGEYGTVQRDTQYF. The J gene is TRBJ2-3, the V gene TRBV30, with a weak D call TRBD2 (6 bases). This CDR3 region has 15 residues. Germline V gives CDR1 GTSNPN, CDR2 SVGIG (reference sequence). V dropped 8 bases and J dropped 6 bases, with 24 bases sitting between them.

The chain links TRBV5-1 to TRBJ2-5, with 7 bases fitting TRBD1. The CDR3 has 15 amino acids. Trimming removed 4 bases from V and 4 bases from J; junction bases left unmatched: 10. In germline, CDR1 is SGHRS, CDR2 YFSETQ. Written as DNA, the CDR3 is TGCGCCAGCAGCCCATCCCTCGACAGGGCAGAGACCCAGTACTTC. Its protein product is CASSPSLDRAETQYF.

The chain recombines TRBV10-2 with TRBJ2-2; 9 bases are shared with TRBD2. Trimming at V came to 2 bases and at J to 1 base, leaving 5 bases not matched to a gene. Per germline, CDR1 WSHSY and CDR2 SAAADI. The length of the CDR3 is 17 residues. CDR3 region: CASSEHVAGVNTGELFF. CDR3 in DNA: TGCGCCAGCAGTGAGCACGTAGCGGGAGTGAACACCGGGGAGCTGTTTTTT.

This sequence joins TRBV29-1 and TRBJ1-1, with 7 bases fitting TRBD1. With 5 bases clipped from V and 1 base from J, the junction kept 7 bases outside the gene matches. CDR3 length equals 14 residues. Germline V gene sequence: CDR1 SQVTM, CDR2 ANQGSEA. The CDR3 is CSVRPRQGNTEAFF. The CDR3 DNA sequence: TGCAGCGTTAGACCCCGACAGGGGAACACTGAAGCTTTCTTT.

About this clone: Mismatch with germline at one junction end may stem from a read error. The CDR3 is CASSLETSGRTDEQFF. DNA of the CDR3: TGTGCCAGTAGTCTAGAGACTAGCGGGAGAACCGATGAGCAGTTCTTC. The J gene is TRBJ2-1, the V gene TRBV19; 12 nucleotides agree with TRBD2. CDR1 is LNHDA, CDR2 SQIVND, per germline (reference sequence). This CDR3 has 16 amino acids.

V gene TRBV19 combines with J gene TRBJ1-3, with a weak D call TRBD1 (5 bases). V was shortened by 3 bases and J by 3 bases, with 9 bases between the two germline ends. There are 14 residues in the CDR3. CDR1 LNHDA and CDR2 SQIVND come from the germline V gene (reference sequence). The DNA of the CDR3 is TGTGCCAGTAGTATTGTGGGGCTTGGAAACACCATATATTTT. It is translated as CASSIVGLGNTIYF.

The V gene is TRBV4-1, the J gene TRBJ2-2; perhaps TRBD1 as D (5 bases). CDR3 length: 14 residues. Trimming left V 5 bases short and J 7 bases short, with 14 bases between. Germline V gene data show CDR1 as MGHRA and CDR2 as YSYEKL. In DNA, the CDR3 is TGCGCCAGCAGCGAACAGTGGGGCGTCGGGGAGCTGTTTTTT. Its translation is CASSEQWGVGELFF.

The V gene is TRBV19, the J gene TRBJ1-6; maybe TRBD1 (6 bases). The CDR3 length is 20 residues. The V gene lost 6 bases and the J gene lost 0 bases, with 24 bases spanning the gap. Per germline, CDR1 LNHDA and CDR2 SQIVND (reference sequence). CDR3 coding DNA: TGTGCCAGTAGCATTCAAGGACCGGGACACCAAAGCTCCTATAATTCACCCCTCCACTTT. Amino acids: CASSIQGPGHQSSYNSPLHF.

The J gene is TRBJ1-2, the V gene TRBV12-5; D is ambiguous. The CDR3 consists of 14 residues. Trimming stripped 7 bases from V and 7 bases from J, with 19 bases between. CDR1 LGHNT and CDR2 FRNRAP come from the germline V gene. CDR3 protein: CASDPGLGYGGYTF. In DNA, the CDR3 is TGTGCTAGTGATCCGGGGTTGGGATATGGTGGCTACACCTTC.

This clone was seen only a few times. The CDR3 loop is CASSFGGVNTEAFF. The CDR3 DNA reads as TGTGCCAGCAGCTTCGGGGGAGTGAACACTGAAGCTTTCTTT. V gene TRBV7-9 combines with J gene TRBJ1-1, with D possibly matching TRBD1 (5 bases). The CDR3 consists of 14 residues. Looked up from germline, CDR1 is SEHNR and CDR2 is FQNEAQ (reference sequence). V dropped 3 bases and J dropped 0 bases, with 8 bases sitting between them.

The V and J genes are TRBV9 and TRBJ2-3; D might be TRBD2 (5 bases). There are 20 residues in the CDR3. Germline CDR1 is SGDLS and CDR2 is YYNGEE. With 2 bases removed from V and 0 bases from J, the gap between germline ends came to 25 bases. CDR3 residues: CASSVGLRYRDPGSTDTQYF. The CDR3 bases are TGTGCCAGCAGCGTTGGCCTTAGGTACCGGGATCCGGGAAGCACAGATACGCAGTATTTT.

This clone occurred once. The chain joins TRBV6-1 to TRBJ2-7; D uncertain. V was pared by 4 bases and J by 3 bases, with 10 bases between. The CDR3 runs to 13 residues. The germline V gene has CDR1 MNHNS and CDR2 SASEGT. The CDR3 DNA sequence: TGTGCCAGCAGTGGAGCCCAACACTACGAGCAGTACTTC. Its translation: CASSGAQHYEQYF.

The chain uses TRBV28 and TRBJ2-5, with TRBD2 as a possible D gene (6 bases). The CDR3 spans 14 residues. Germline CDR1 reads MDHEN; CDR2 reads SYDVKM. V was clipped by 3 bases and J by 2 bases, with 10 bases between them. CDR3 bases: TGTGCCAGCAGTTTCTGGCGGGGTCAAGAGACCCAGTACTTC. This gives the protein CASSFWRGQETQYF.

In regard to this clone: The germline gene is not matched at one end of the junction; a read error may be the cause. This chain links TRBV30 with TRBJ2-1; a possible D gene is TRBD1 (6 bases). The CDR3 contains 16 residues. CDR1 is GTSNPN and CDR2 is SVGIG in the germline V gene (reference sequence). This CDR3 reads CAWYLPNRKLGAIKVF. CDR3 nucleotide sequence: TGTGCCTGGTACCTCCCCAACCGAAAATTGGGGGCTATCAAGGTCTTC.